Below, one T cell receptor (beta chain) is given with its context. Antigen unknown. The PCR was carried out with 60 Vbeta primers and 13 Jbeta primers. Clones were sequenced by immunoSEQ multiplex PCR, and TCRdb holds only the in-frame ones, with some missing. The repertoire holds approximately 150,000 clones, with around 80% as singletons. Germline CDR1 is SGHTA and CDR2 is FQGNSA. CDR3 length: 13 residues. J was trimmed by 1 base and V by 4 bases; bases with no gene match: 0. The entry originates in a study of cytomegalovirus exposure and HLA in healthy donors. Broader study findings: No immune exposure information besides CMV serostatus was available. Several of the most significant clusters were apparently associated with common viral pathogens in a later analysis. HLA allele associations emerged for about 16,000 TCR beta sequences in a later analysis, at 0.05 false discovery rate.

There were likely unrecorded immune exposures, though donors were nominally healthy when sampled. This chain links TRBV7-2 with TRBJ1-1; 7 bases match TRBD1. The clonotype originates from a man between 18 and 35 years old in good health and CMV-seropositive. Sequences were obtained from PBMCs. The CDR3 is CASSSGGNTEAFF. The DNA for the CDR3 is TGTGCCAGCAGCTCAGGGGGGAACACTGAAGCTTTCTTT. Full variable domain (missing parts from reference TRBV7-2 and TRBJ1-1): GAGVSQSPSNKVTEKGKDVELRCDPISGHTALYWYRQSLGQGLEFLIYFQGNSAPDKSGLPSDRFSAERTGGSVSTLTIQRTQQEDSAVYLCASSSGGNTEAFFGQGTRLTVV.